Below are 16 T cell receptor beta chains sequenced from a single sample in a study of blood T cell repertoires in COVID-19 (TCRdb year 2020). Receptor amplification or capture employed the immunoSEQ multiplex PCR assay. The table was pulled from immuneACCESS by TCRdb, which kept in-frame rearrangements only. Such tables lose some clones; where checked, under half of the loss comes from unresolved V genes, and the rest has no known cause. Present in this sample are 200,000 to 250,000 clones, roughly 84% of which were seen just once. The ten biggest clones cover about 8% of the sample. The specimen was peripheral blood. Source of these receptors: a woman aged 50 to 65 with acute or convalescent COVID-19.

V gene TRBV28 combines with J gene TRBJ1-3, with D perhaps TRBD1 (5 bases). V gave up 2 bases and J gave up 10 bases, with 12 bases separating them. Per the germline V gene, CDR1 is MDHEN and CDR2 is SYDVKM. CDR3 length: 13 amino acids. The CDR3 bases are TGTGCCAGCAGTTTAGGGGGGATTCGAACCATATATTTT. Protein sequence: CASSLGGIRTIYF.

The rearrangement links TRBV5-5 to TRBJ1-5; the D gene is possibly TRBD1 (6 bases). CDR3 length equals 15 residues. Per the germline V gene, CDR1 is SGHKS and CDR2 is YYEKEE (reference sequence). V was pared by 0 bases and J by 8 bases, with 15 bases between. In nucleotides, the CDR3 is TGTGCCAGCAGCTTGGGGGAGCAGGGGATTGAGCCCCAGCATTTT. It specifies CASSLGEQGIEPQHF.

This chain uses TRBV15 with TRBJ2-5; no clear D gene. Deletions cut 0 bases from V and 5 bases from J, with 7 bases between. Germline V gene data show CDR1 as LNHNV and CDR2 as YYDKDF (reference sequence). This CDR3 spans 13 amino acids. The CDR3 DNA is TGTGCCACCAGCAGAGATGGCCGCGAGACCCAGTACTTC. Encoded protein: CATSRDGRETQYF.

This clone has a handful of counts. The chain combines TRBV27 with TRBJ2-3; 10 bases align to TRBD1. The CDR3 is 14 amino acids. The V segment lost 8 bases and the J segment 3 bases; nucleotides outside the gene matches: 5. Germline V gene sequence: CDR1 MNHEY, CDR2 SMNVEV (reference sequence). The CDR3 is CASSDRGVTDTQYF. Here the CDR3 DNA reads TGTGCCAGCTCGGACAGGGGGGTGACAGATACGCAGTATTTT.

The chain carries TRBV2 and TRBJ1-1; TRBD1 aligns across 9 bases. This CDR3 spans 14 amino acids. J was trimmed by 0 bases and V by 7 bases; bases with no gene match: 3. Germline V gene data show CDR1 as SNHLY and CDR2 as FYNNEI. Written as DNA, the CDR3 is TGTGCCAGCACCGGGACAGGGTTGAACACTGAAGCTTTCTTT. Protein sequence: CASTGTGLNTEAFF.

This clone has a handful of counts. The V and J genes are TRBV5-6 and TRBJ2-1; the match to TRBD2 covers 7 bases. V dropped 2 bases and J dropped 4; count of bases not matched to a gene: 3. The CDR3 contains 14 residues. CDR1 and CDR2 (germline): SGHDT, YYEEEE. The CDR3 is CASSFPSGYNEQFF. The CDR3 DNA reads as TGTGCCAGCAGCTTCCCTAGCGGATACAATGAGCAGTTCTTC.

The V and J genes are TRBV6-5 and TRBJ1-1, with TRBD1 matching 7 bases. The V and J ends lost 6 bases and 0 bases, in that order; junction bases with no gene match: 4. The germline gives CDR1 MNHEY, CDR2 SVGAGI. CDR3 length equals 14 residues. The chain's CDR3 is CASSIQGLNTEAFF. For the CDR3, the DNA is TGTGCCAGCAGCATACAGGGGTTGAACACTGAAGCTTTCTTT.

V gene TRBV7-2 combines with J gene TRBJ2-6; perhaps TRBD1 as D (6 bases). Germline CDR1 reads SGHTA; CDR2 reads FQGNSA. The V and J ends lost 5 bases and 3 bases respectively, with 11 bases between them. The CDR3 sequence is 15 residues long. In DNA form, the CDR3 reads TGTGCCAGCAGCCGCCAGGGGCTTGGGGCCAACGTCCTGACTTTC. This translates into CASSRQGLGANVLTF.

The count of this clone is one. V usage is TRBV7-7 and J usage is TRBJ2-2, with D unresolved. V lost 4 bases to trimming and J lost 2 bases, with 8 bases between them. Germline V gene data show CDR1 as SSHAT and CDR2 as FNYEAQ (reference sequence). This CDR3 spans 14 amino acids. The CDR3: CASSSHSNTGELFF. In nucleotides, the CDR3 is TGTGCCAGCAGCTCACATTCCAACACCGGGGAGCTGTTTTTT.

V gene TRBV21-1 combines with J gene TRBJ1-1. TRBV21-1 is marked as a pseudogene. The length of the CDR3 is 12 residues. The CDR3 loop reads CASSSHLGEAFF. The CDR3 nucleotides read TGTGCCAGCAGCAGTCACCTCGGTGAAGCTTTCTTT.

The V call is TRBV6-2 or TRBV6-3, the J call TRBJ2-2; tentative D call: TRBD2 (5 bases). Germline CDR1 is MNHEY and CDR2 is SVGEGT. The CDR3 length is 16 residues. The V and J ends lost 5 bases and 4 bases respectively, with 17 bases between them. CDR3 sequence: CASSPAGGGGTGELFF. In nucleotides, the CDR3 is TGTGCCAGCAGTCCCGCGGGCGGTGGAGGCACCGGGGAGCTGTTTTTT.

The J gene is TRBJ2-2, the V gene TRBV9; D ambiguous. The ends were cut back, 4 bases at V and 1 base at J, with 11 bases in the middle. Germline-derived CDR1 and CDR2 are SGDLS and YYNGEE. The CDR3 totals 15 residues. This CDR3 is CASSLGYLNTGELFF. The CDR3 coding sequence is TGTGCCAGCAGCCTCGGTTACCTGAACACCGGGGAGCTGTTTTTT.

The chain carries TRBV9 and TRBJ2-3; maybe TRBD1 (6 bases). This CDR3 is 16 amino acids long. Trimming shortened V by 10 bases and J by 2 bases, and 23 bases separated the two germline ends. Germline CDR1 and CDR2: SGDLS and YYNGEE. The CDR3 bases are TGTGCCTCGGGACCGTTTGAGGGGGTCAACACAGATACGCAGTATTTT. Translation: CASGPFEGVNTDTQYF.

This rearrangement joins TRBV21-1 to TRBJ1-2. TRBV21-1 is labeled a pseudogene. The CDR3 contains 14 residues. The CDR3 DNA reads TGTGCCTTCCGATCGGGGGAACCCCTGGGGGGCTACACCTTC. It codes for CAFRSGEPLGGYTF.

The rearrangement links TRBV25-1 to TRBJ2-1, with TRBD2 matching 12 bases. Trimming at V came to 2 bases and at J to 8 bases, leaving 4 bases not matched to a gene. CDR1 and CDR2 (germline): MGHDK, SYGVNS. The CDR3 totals 15 residues. CDR3 sequence (DNA): TGTGCCAGCAGTGAACTAGCGGGAGGGTTTTATGAGCAGTTCTTC. As protein: CASSELAGGFYEQFF.

The genes are TRBV7-9 and TRBJ2-3; TRBD1 is a possible D gene (7 bases). The CDR3 contains 15 residues. Germline-derived CDR1 and CDR2 are SEHNR and FQNEAQ (reference sequence). V shed 5 bases and J shed 4 bases, with 16 bases lying between them. CDR3 protein: CASSQTGRGADTQYF. The CDR3 region has the DNA TGTGCCAGCAGCCAAACCGGCAGGGGGGCAGATACGCAGTATTTT.